A single sample is the source of the 18 T cell receptor beta chains below, sequenced in a study of OX40 agonist ivuxolimab in advanced cancers. TCRdb's table, derived via immunoSEQ multiplex PCR, lists solely in-frame clones and lacks some. The sample consists of about 79,000 clones, roughly 88% of them appearing once. The starting material was CD4+ or CD8+ T cells sorted from blood, obtained in a trial of the OX40 agonist ivuxolimab. These receptors all stem from an adult with an advanced solid tumor such as melanoma, head and neck, liver or kidney cancer.

V gene TRBV18 combines with J gene TRBJ2-5, with D unresolved. The last part of the DNA fits TRBJ2-7 better; the J call may be wrong. Per the germline V gene, CDR1 is KGHSH and CDR2 is LQKENI. The CDR3 extends over 13 amino acids. The CDR3 spells CASSPRVSDEQYF. The CDR3 DNA follows: TGTGCCAGCTCACCACGGGTGTCCGACGAGCAGTACTTC.

This clone has more than one count but fewer than ten. V usage is TRBV9 and J usage is TRBJ2-3; 9 nucleotides line up with TRBD1. The CDR3 runs 18 residues. Germline lookup yields CDR1 SGDLS and CDR2 YYNGEE. V lost 4 bases to trimming and J lost 3 bases; unmatched junction nucleotides: 15. CDR3 amino acids: CASSSPATGTGRTDTQYF. The CDR3 region has the DNA TGTGCCAGCAGCTCCCCGGCAACCGGGACAGGGCGTACAGATACGCAGTATTTT.

The chain is built from TRBV2 and TRBJ2-3; D uncertain. V lost 6 bases and J lost 2, with 6 bases in between. CDR3 size: 12 residues. Germline-derived CDR1 and CDR2 are SNHLY and FYNNEI. DNA for the CDR3: TGTGCCAGCAGGGGCGACACAGATACGCAGTATTTT. Translating gives CASRGDTDTQYF.

The V gene is TRBV5-1, the J gene TRBJ2-6, with D uncertain. The CDR3 runs to 14 residues. V was shortened by 3 bases and J by 4 bases, with 8 bases between the two germline ends. Germline lookup yields CDR1 SGHRS and CDR2 YFSETQ. In DNA, the CDR3 is TGCGCCAGCAGCTCCTCGGCAGGGGCCAACGTCCTGACTTTC. Its protein product is CASSSSAGANVLTF. The full variable domain, its missing parts supplied by reference TRBV5-1 and TRBJ2-6, is KAGVTQTPRYLIKTRGQQVTLSCSPISGHRSVSWYQQTPGQGLQFLFEYFSETQRNKGNFPGRFSGRQFSNSRSEMNVSTLELGDSALYLCASSSSAGANVLTFGAGSRLTVL.

V gene TRBV19 combines with J gene TRBJ2-3, with 7 bases that match TRBD2. This CDR3 comprises 14 residues. With V trimmed by 4 bases and J by 2 bases, 3 bases remained unmatched. Germline CDR1 and CDR2: LNHDA and SQIVND (reference sequence). The CDR3 loop reads CASSRGLFTDTQYF. CDR3 nucleotide sequence: TGTGCCAGTAGTAGGGGACTATTCACAGATACGCAGTATTTT.

This chain uses TRBV11-2 with TRBJ2-3, with TRBD2 matching 13 bases. The V and J ends lost 5 bases and 0 bases, in that order; junction bases with no gene match: 8. Per germline, CDR1 SGHAT and CDR2 FQNNGV. The CDR3 runs 18 residues. This CDR3 reads CASSRIGLAGVSTDTQYF. The CDR3 DNA sequence: TGTGCCAGCAGCCGAATAGGACTAGCGGGAGTTAGCACAGATACGCAGTATTTT.

This clone was seen more than once but under ten times. The chain combines TRBV5-5 with TRBJ2-5; D is perhaps TRBD1 (6 bases). Germline lookup yields CDR1 SGHKS and CDR2 YYEKEE (reference sequence). The CDR3 has 13 residues. The germline V and J ends were trimmed by 1 base and 5 bases, with 9 bases remaining between them. Written as DNA, the CDR3 is TGTGCCAGCAGCTTGACAGGGCCGGAGACCCAGTACTTC. This gives the protein CASSLTGPETQYF.

The chain has TRBV4-1 and TRBJ1-1; D is ambiguous. Germline-derived CDR1 and CDR2 are MGHRA and YSYEKL. Trimming removed 3 bases at V and 0 bases at J, with 8 bases between. The CDR3 totals 14 residues. The CDR3 DNA reads TGCGCCAGCAGCCAGGGTTTATTGAACACTGAAGCTTTCTTT. It codes for CASSQGLLNTEAFF.

The chain joins TRBV19 to TRBJ2-7; D tentatively fits TRBD1 or TRBD2 (5 bases each). The germline V gene encodes CDR1 LNHDA and CDR2 SQIVND (reference sequence). Trimming left V 4 bases short and J 3 bases short, with 13 bases between. The CDR3 is 14 residues long. The CDR3 region is CASSNGGGLYEQYF. In DNA, the CDR3 is TGTGCCAGTAGTAATGGGGGTGGTCTCTACGAGCAGTACTTC.

The V call is TRBV11-2, the J call TRBJ2-5; possibly TRBD1 for D (5 bases). Germline V gene data show CDR1 as SGHAT and CDR2 as FQNNGV. V lost 0 bases to trimming and J lost 5 bases, with 10 bases between them. This CDR3 has 14 residues. The CDR3 region has the DNA TGTGCCAGCAGCTTAGATGTGGCAGGGGAGACCCAGTACTTC. Translated: CASSLDVAGETQYF.

The chain carries TRBV5-1 and TRBJ2-5; the match to TRBD2 covers 7 bases. Trimming cost V 0 bases and J 0 bases; bases outside gene matches: 5. The CDR3 is 16 residues long. Per the germline V gene, CDR1 is SGHRS and CDR2 is YFSETQ. In nucleotides, the CDR3 is TGCGCCAGCAGCTTGGGCACGCGGGGGTACCAAGAGACCCAGTACTTC. Protein: CASSLGTRGYQETQYF.

V usage is TRBV7-9 and J usage is TRBJ2-4; D may match TRBD1 or TRBD2 (7 bases each). CDR1 SEHNR and CDR2 FQNEAQ come from the germline V gene (reference sequence). The length of the CDR3 is 15 residues. Trimming removed 5 bases from V and 1 base from J, with 12 bases in between. CDR3 sequence reads: CASSPGGVAKNIQYF. CDR3 bases: TGTGCCAGCAGCCCAGGGGGGGTTGCCAAAAACATTCAGTACTTC.

The V and J genes are TRBV5-1 and TRBJ2-5; D is ambiguous. Germline CDR1 is SGHRS and CDR2 is YFSETQ. The V end was cut by 0 bases, the J end by 2 bases, with 5 bases between. The CDR3 loop spans 13 amino acids. As DNA, the CDR3 is TGCGCCAGCAGCTTGGTGGTACAAGAGACCCAGTACTTC. Translation gives CASSLVVQETQYF. The full variable domain, with the rest looked up from reference TRBV5-1 and TRBJ2-5, is KAGVTQTPRYLIKTRGQQVTLSCSPISGHRSVSWYQQTPGQGLQFLFEYFSETQRNKGNFPGRFSGRQFSNSRSEMNVSTLELGDSALYLCASSLVVQETQYFGPGTRLLVL.

V and J are TRBV10-3 and TRBJ2-1; 8 nucleotides line up with TRBD2. The CDR3 length is 15 residues. Germline CDR1 reads ENHRY; CDR2 reads SYGVKD. V was clipped by 4 bases and J by 4 bases; unmatched bases: 6. Here the CDR3 DNA reads TGTGCCATCAGTGCCGGACTAGCCCTTTACAATGAGCAGTTCTTC. This encodes CAISAGLALYNEQFF.

This chain uses TRBV4-1 with TRBJ2-1; 9 bases match TRBD2. V shed 4 bases and J 4 bases; nucleotides not matched to a gene: 14. Germline assignment: CDR1 MGHRA and CDR2 YSYEKL. The CDR3 is 18 residues long. The CDR3 nucleotides read TGCGCCAGCAGCCGAGAACCATCAGGAGCGGGAGGTTACAATGAGCAGTTCTTC. This codes for CASSREPSGAGGYNEQFF.

This clone was observed a handful of times. The rearrangement uses TRBV11-2 and TRBJ2-7; D tentatively fits TRBD1 or TRBD2 (5 bases each). The CDR3 contains 15 residues. Trimming left V 5 bases short and J 4 bases short, with 18 bases between. Germline V gene sequence: CDR1 SGHAT, CDR2 FQNNGV. CDR3 bases: TGTGCCAGCAGCCCGGGGTTGGGGGAAGAGTACGAGCAGTACTTC. This codes for CASSPGLGEEYEQYF.

The table lists this clone with a few counts. The gene calls are TRBV5-1 and TRBJ1-6; TRBD1 agrees at 7 bases. The CDR3 contains 14 residues. Germline CDR1 reads SGHRS; CDR2 reads YFSETQ. V trimming: 5 bases; J trimming: 10 bases; junction bases outside the gene matches: 9. This CDR3 is CASRSGTDSSPLHF. The CDR3 DNA reads as TGCGCCAGCAGGTCCGGGACAGACAGCTCACCCCTCCACTTT. The variable domain in full, completed from reference TRBV5-1 and TRBJ1-6, reads KAGVTQTPRYLIKTRGQQVTLSCSPISGHRSVSWYQQTPGQGLQFLFEYFSETQRNKGNFPGRFSGRQFSNSRSEMNVSTLELGDSALYLCASRSGTDSSPLHFGNGTRLTVT.

V and J are TRBV6-6 and TRBJ1-5; possibly TRBD1 for D (6 bases). Deletions cut 4 bases from V and 6 bases from J, with 13 bases between. This CDR3 has 14 amino acids. Germline-derived CDR1 and CDR2 are MNHNY and SVGAGI (reference sequence). CDR3 amino acids: CASSFRDTFQPQHF. The CDR3, as DNA: TGTGCCAGCAGTTTCCGGGACACATTTCAGCCCCAGCATTTT.